This T cell receptor beta chain comes out of a study of cytomegalovirus exposure and HLA in healthy donors. The CDR3 totals 14 residues. V lost 6 bases and J 3 bases, leaving 11 bases between the germline ends. CDR1 and CDR2 from the germline V gene are LNHDA and SQIVND (reference sequence). The PCR employed 60 Vbeta primers together with 13 Jbeta primers. TCRdb's table, derived via immunoSEQ multiplex PCR, lists solely in-frame clones and lacks some. The sample lists 55,000 to 65,000 clones, 83% seen once, with roughly 1.6% in the top ten. The chain combines TRBV19 with TRBJ1-4; maybe TRBD1 (6 bases). The sequenced material came from PBMCs. This receptor was taken from a human donor in good health. The CDR3 protein is CASSTGLSNEKLFF. The CDR3 coding sequence is TGTGCCAGTAGCACAGGGCTATCTAATGAAAAACTGTTTTTT.